This T cell receptor (beta chain) was recorded in a study of sequential checkpoint blockade in melanoma (dated by TCRdb to between 2018 and 2021). Regarding the complete study: In a 1:1 randomization, patients received either first-line nivolumab then ipilimumab (arm A) or ipilimumab then nivolumab (arm B). Maintenance nivolumab came after both trial sequences. DNA from about 97 melanoma tumor samples collected before treatment underwent TCRbeta immunosequencing. About two dozen patients had matched tumor biopsies taken before treatment and at week 13, after single-agent nivolumab (arm A) or ipilimumab (arm B). Roughly four fifths of the matched pre- and post-treatment tumor biopsy pairs came from the same lesion.

CDR1 and CDR2 are drawn from the germline V gene (reference sequence): LNHDA, SQIVND. The CDR3 contains 18 residues, cysteine and phenylalanine counted. Of the read, only the CDR3 DNA is kept; its 54 bases are in frame from base 1. The V end gives up 5 bases and the J end 1 base, leaving 8 bases in the junction not matched to a gene. General conclusions and limits of the study: Patients whose tumor T-cell fraction and clonality increased by week 13 were about 30 times more likely to achieve clinical benefit. Small sample sizes and reduced statistical power limited the analyses of tumor T-cell fraction within each arm. Among patients in arm A, the nivolumab-first arm, pretreatment tumor TIL clonality was associated with response (P = .04). Validation of the response-prediction model combining TCR metrics and mutation burden is needed in larger, independent patient cohorts. PD-L1 staining and CD8+ T-cell counts correlated with tumor T-cell fraction and clonality, whereas mutational load did not.

The immunoSEQ Assay was used to immunosequence TCRbeta CDR3 regions from genomic DNA. Before high-throughput sequencing, the genomic DNA was amplified using bias-controlled multiplex PCR. The study's own analysis went as follows. To quantify the absolute abundance of each unique TCRbeta CDR3 region, the sequences were collapsed and filtered. Clonality was defined as 1 minus Pielou's evenness and was calculated using productive rearrangements only. Tumor T-cell fraction was computed by normalizing TCRbeta template counts to usable DNA, estimated from several housekeeping genes. A previously published method was used to identify clones with significantly greater frequencies in on-treatment samples than in baseline samples. The table was pulled from immuneACCESS by TCRdb, which kept in-frame rearrangements only. Such tables lose some clones; where checked, under half of the loss comes from unresolved V genes, and the rest has no known cause. Clonal size and the V and J genes are those of that table, whereas D and trimming came from the DNA. Across this sample there are over a thousand clones, with roughly a fifth seen only once. Together, the top ten hold more than 14% of the sample.

In the case of this clone: Which antigen it targets is not known. The input lacks base qualities; no much larger clone sits a single base away.

This specimen's treatment or condition label, interpreted: randomized to nivolumab then ipilimumab (arm A) or the reverse (arm B). None of the patients in the trial had previously been given DNA-damaging chemotherapy. Samples came from patients with melanoma in CheckMate 064, a randomized, open-label phase II trial of sequential checkpoint blockade. Genomic DNA from formalin-fixed paraffin-embedded (FFPE) tissue samples served as the input for tumor TCR sequencing. This chain is built from TRBV19 and TRBJ2-2, with 12 middle bases fitting TRBD2. The clonotype originates from a human donor with melanoma. The specimen was tumor tissue (inferred from file names), collected from a patient given nivolumab and ipilimumab in sequence. The DNA sequence reads TGTGCCAGTAGTCGACTAGCGGGGGCGAGTCAGAACACCGGGGAGCTGTTTTTT. Protein translation: CASSRLAGASQNTGELFF.